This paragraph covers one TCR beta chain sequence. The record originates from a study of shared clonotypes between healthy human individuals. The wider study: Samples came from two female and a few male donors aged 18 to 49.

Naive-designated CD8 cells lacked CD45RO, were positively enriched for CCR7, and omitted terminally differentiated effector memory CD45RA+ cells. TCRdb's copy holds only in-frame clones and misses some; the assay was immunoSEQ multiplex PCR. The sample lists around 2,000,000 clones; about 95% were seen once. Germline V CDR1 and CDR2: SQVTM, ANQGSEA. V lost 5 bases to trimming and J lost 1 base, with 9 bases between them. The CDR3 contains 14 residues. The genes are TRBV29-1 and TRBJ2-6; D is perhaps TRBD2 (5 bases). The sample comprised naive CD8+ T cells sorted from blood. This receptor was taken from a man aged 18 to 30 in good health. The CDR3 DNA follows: TGCAGCGTTCCCGGGGAGTCTGGGGCCAACGTCCTGACTTTC. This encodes CSVPGESGANVLTF.